This entry concerns a single TCR beta chain. What it binds is unknown. CD4+ T cells from unexposed donors were obtained before the COVID-19 pandemic (2011-2018). CD4+ T cells were isolated from the cells after more than 8 days of culture. Testing used SARS-CoV-2 S/N and four cold-coronavirus spikes on unexposed-donor CD4+ T cells, cells permitting. TCRdb's copy holds only in-frame clones and misses some; the assay was immunoSEQ multiplex PCR. Of roughly 31,000 clones in the sample, approximately 79% are singletons; the top ten hold roughly an eighth. The sample originates from a study of CD4 T cells in relation to SARS-CoV-2 and coronaviruses. Overall study context: No peptide or an HIV-1 Nef peptide pool served as negative control.

With 5 bases removed from V and 4 bases from J, the gap between germline ends came to 12 bases. Germline assignment: CDR1 SGHTA and CDR2 FQGNSA. The CDR3 covers 13 residues. The sequenced sample consisted of CD4+ T cells from PBMCs, cultured in vitro. The chain combines TRBV7-2 with TRBJ2-7; unclear D gene. The receptor's source is a human donor in good health. The CDR3 region is CASSPRSLYEQYF. CDR3 nucleotide sequence: TGTGCCAGCAGCCCACGCTCCCTTTACGAGCAGTACTTC.